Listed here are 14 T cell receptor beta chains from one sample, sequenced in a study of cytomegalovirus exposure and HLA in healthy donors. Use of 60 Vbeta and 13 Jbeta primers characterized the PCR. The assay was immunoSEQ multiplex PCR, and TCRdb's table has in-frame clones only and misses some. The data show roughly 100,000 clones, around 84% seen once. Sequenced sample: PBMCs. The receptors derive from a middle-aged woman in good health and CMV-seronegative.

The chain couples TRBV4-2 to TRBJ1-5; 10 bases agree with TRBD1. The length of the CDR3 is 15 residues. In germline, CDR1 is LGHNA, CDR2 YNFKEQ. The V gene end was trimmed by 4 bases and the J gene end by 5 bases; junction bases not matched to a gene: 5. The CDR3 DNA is TGTGCCAGCAGCCCGGACAGGGGGGATGATCAGCCCCAGCATTTT. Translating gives CASSPDRGDDQPQHF.

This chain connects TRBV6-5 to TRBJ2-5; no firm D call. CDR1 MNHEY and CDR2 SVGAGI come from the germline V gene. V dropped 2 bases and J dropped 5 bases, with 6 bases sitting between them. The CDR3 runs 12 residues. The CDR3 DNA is TGTGCCAGCAGTTACAATCGGGAGACCCAGTACTTC. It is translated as CASSYNRETQYF.

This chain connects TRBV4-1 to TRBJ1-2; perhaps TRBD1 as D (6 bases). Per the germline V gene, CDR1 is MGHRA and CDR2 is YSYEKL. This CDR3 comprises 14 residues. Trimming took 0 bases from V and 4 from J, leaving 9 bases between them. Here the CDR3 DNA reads TGCGCCAGCAGCCAAGATCAAGGGGGCTATGGCTACACCTTC. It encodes CASSQDQGGYGYTF.

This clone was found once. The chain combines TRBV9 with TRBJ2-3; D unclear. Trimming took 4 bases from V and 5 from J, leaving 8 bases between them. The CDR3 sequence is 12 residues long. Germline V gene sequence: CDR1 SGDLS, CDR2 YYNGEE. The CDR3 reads CASSRRIDTQYF. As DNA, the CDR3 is TGTGCCAGCAGCCGCAGGATAGATACGCAGTATTTT. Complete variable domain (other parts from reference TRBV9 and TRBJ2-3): DSGVTQTPKHLITATGQRVTLRCSPRSGDLSVYWYQQSLDQGLQFLIQYYNGEERAKGNILERFSAQQFPDLHSELNLSSLELGDSALYFCASSRRIDTQYFGPGTRLTVL.

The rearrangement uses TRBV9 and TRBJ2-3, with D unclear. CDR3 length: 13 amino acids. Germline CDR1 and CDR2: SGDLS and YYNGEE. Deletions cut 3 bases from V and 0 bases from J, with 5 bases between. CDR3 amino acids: CASSGQSTDTQYF. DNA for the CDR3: TGTGCCAGCAGCGGGCAAAGCACAGATACGCAGTATTTT.

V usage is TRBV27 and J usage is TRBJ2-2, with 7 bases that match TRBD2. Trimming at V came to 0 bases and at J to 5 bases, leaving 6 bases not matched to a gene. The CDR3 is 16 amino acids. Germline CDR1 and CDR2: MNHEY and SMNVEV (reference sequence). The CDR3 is CASSLSVGLGTGELFF. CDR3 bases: TGTGCCAGCAGTTTATCTGTAGGACTAGGAACCGGGGAGCTGTTTTTT.

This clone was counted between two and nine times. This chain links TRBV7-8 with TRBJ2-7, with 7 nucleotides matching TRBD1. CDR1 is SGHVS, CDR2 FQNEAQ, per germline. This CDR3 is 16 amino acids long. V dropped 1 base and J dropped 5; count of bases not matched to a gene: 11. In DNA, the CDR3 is TGTGCCAGCAGCTTAGGCGGACAGGTGGTTACCCACGAGCAGTACTTC. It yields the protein CASSLGGQVVTHEQYF.

This CDR3 is CASTSSPYGYTF. As DNA, the CDR3 is TGTGCCAGCACTAGTTCCCCCTATGGCTACACCTTC. This chain links TRBV28 with TRBJ1-2; D ambiguous. This CDR3 is 12 amino acids long. Germline V lookup: CDR1 MDHEN, CDR2 SYDVKM. Trimming took off 7 bases at V and 4 bases at J, with 10 bases between the two ends.

Written as DNA, the CDR3 is TGTGCCAGCAGCCGAGTAGCGGGAGTCGGTGAGCAGTACTTC. Translated: CASSRVAGVGEQYF. The rearrangement joins TRBV7-2 to TRBJ2-7, with 9 bases aligning to TRBD2. Germline assignment: CDR1 SGHTA and CDR2 FQGNSA. The CDR3 spans 14 residues. Losses at the gene ends were 5 bases for V and 7 bases for J; bases not matched to a gene: 9.

The CDR3 loop is CASSPLGAGRQETQYF. In nucleotides, the CDR3 is TGTGCCAGTAGTCCGCTTGGAGCGGGACGCCAAGAGACCCAGTACTTC. The chain carries TRBV19 and TRBJ2-5; 7 nucleotides line up with TRBD2. V shed 5 bases, J shed 1 base, and the junction held 10 bases outside the gene matches. The germline V gene has CDR1 LNHDA and CDR2 SQIVND (reference sequence). This CDR3 is built from 16 residues.

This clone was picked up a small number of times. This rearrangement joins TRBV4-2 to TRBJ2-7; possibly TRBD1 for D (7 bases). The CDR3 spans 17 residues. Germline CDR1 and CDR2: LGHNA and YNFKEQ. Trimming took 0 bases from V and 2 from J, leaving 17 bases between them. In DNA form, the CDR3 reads TGTGCCAGCAGCCAAGATCATGCGGGACAGTATCCCTACGAGCAGTACTTC. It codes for CASSQDHAGQYPYEQYF.

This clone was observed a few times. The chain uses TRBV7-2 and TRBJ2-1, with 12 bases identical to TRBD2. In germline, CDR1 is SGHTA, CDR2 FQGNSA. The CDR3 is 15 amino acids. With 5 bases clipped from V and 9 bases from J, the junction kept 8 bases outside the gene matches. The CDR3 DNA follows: TGTGCCAGCAGCCCGACTAGCGGGAGAATCAGTGAGCAGTTCTTC. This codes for CASSPTSGRISEQFF.

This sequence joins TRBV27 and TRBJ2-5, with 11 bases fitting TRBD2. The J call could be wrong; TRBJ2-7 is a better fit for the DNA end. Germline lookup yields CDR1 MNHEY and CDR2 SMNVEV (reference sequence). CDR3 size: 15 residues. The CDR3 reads CASSLGTSGSTEQYF. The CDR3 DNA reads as TGTGCCAGCAGTTTAGGAACTAGCGGGAGCACCGAGCAGTACTTC.

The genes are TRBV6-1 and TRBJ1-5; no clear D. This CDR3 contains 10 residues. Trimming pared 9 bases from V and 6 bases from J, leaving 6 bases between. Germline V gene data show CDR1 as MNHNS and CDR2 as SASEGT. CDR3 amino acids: CASAGQPQHF. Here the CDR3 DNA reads TGTGCCAGTGCCGGTCAGCCCCAGCATTTT.